These 8 T cell receptor beta chains were sequenced from one sample in a study of cytomegalovirus exposure and HLA in healthy donors. The PCR was carried out with 60 Vbeta primers and 13 Jbeta primers. Clones were sequenced by immunoSEQ multiplex PCR, and TCRdb holds only the in-frame ones, with some missing. The sample has fewer than 100,000 clones; roughly 80% are singletons. The sample taken for sequencing was PBMCs. These receptors were obtained from a middle-aged man in good health and CMV-seronegative.

The V and J genes are TRBV6-4 and TRBJ2-2; D might be TRBD1 (5 bases). The CDR3 has 15 amino acids. CDR1 is MRHNA, CDR2 SNTAGT, per germline. V dropped 4 bases and J dropped 0 bases, with 9 bases sitting between them. In nucleotides, the CDR3 is TGTGCCAGCAGTGCAAGGGGCGCGAACACCGGGGAGCTGTTTTTT. Its translation is CASSARGANTGELFF.

V usage is TRBV5-4 and J usage is TRBJ1-1; D gene unclear. Trimming took off 3 bases at V and 1 base at J, with 13 bases between the two ends. The CDR3 has 15 amino acids. Germline V gene sequence: CDR1 SGHNT, CDR2 YYREEE (reference sequence). The CDR3 protein is CASSSQTGRNTEAFF. In nucleotides, the CDR3 is TGTGCCAGCAGCTCGCAGACGGGGAGGAACACTGAAGCTTTCTTT.

The rearrangement links TRBV10-1 to TRBJ2-1, with D uncertain. Trimming left V 4 bases short and J 0 bases short, with 7 bases between. The CDR3 is made up of 14 amino acids. Germline V gene data show CDR1 as WNHNN and CDR2 as SYGVQD (reference sequence). This chain's CDR3 is CASSVGGSYNEQFF. CDR3 bases: TGCGCCAGCAGTGTCGGCGGCTCCTACAATGAGCAGTTCTTC.

This chain connects TRBV5-1 to TRBJ2-3, with D possibly matching TRBD2 (6 bases). Per germline, CDR1 SGHRS and CDR2 YFSETQ. This CDR3 spans 14 amino acids. V was shortened by 6 bases and J by 1 base, with 12 bases between the two germline ends. The CDR3 nucleotides are TGCGCCAGCAAGCCCGGGGGAGGCACAGATACGCAGTATTTT. Its translation: CASKPGGGTDTQYF.

The chain carries TRBV28 and TRBJ2-7; 11 bases map to TRBD1. CDR1 is MDHEN, CDR2 SYDVKM, per germline. Trimming cost V 5 bases and J 0 bases; bases outside gene matches: 0. The CDR3 is 14 amino acids. CDR3 nucleotide sequence: TGTGCCAGCAGTGGGACAGGGGGCTCCTACGAGCAGTACTTC. It translates to CASSGTGGSYEQYF.

The chain joins TRBV6-1 to TRBJ1-2; D might be TRBD1 (6 bases). The CDR3 loop spans 12 amino acids. CDR1 MNHNS and CDR2 SASEGT come from the germline V gene. V dropped 6 bases and J dropped 7 bases, with 12 bases sitting between them. CDR3 in DNA: TGTGCCAGCAGCCTGCAGGGGCCTGGCTACACCTTC. Encoded protein: CASSLQGPGYTF.

The chain employs TRBV19 and TRBJ1-1; D may be TRBD1 (5 bases). Germline values: CDR1 LNHDA, CDR2 SQIVND (reference sequence). Trimming shortened V by 6 bases and J by 0 bases, and 17 bases separated the two germline ends. This CDR3 has 16 residues. CDR3 protein: CASSLEGNLMNTEAFF. In DNA, the CDR3 is TGTGCCAGTAGCTTGGAGGGGAATCTTATGAACACTGAAGCTTTCTTT.

V usage is TRBV9 and J usage is TRBJ2-3; 12 bases match TRBD2. The J segment lost 5 bases and the V segment lost 0 bases, leaving 4 bases of the junction unmatched. The CDR3 length is 16 residues. CDR1 and CDR2 from the germline V gene are SGDLS and YYNGEE. The CDR3 protein is CASSVALAGGGDTQYF. The CDR3 nucleotides read TGTGCCAGCAGCGTAGCACTAGCGGGGGGTGGAGATACGCAGTATTTT.